The present TCR beta chain was sequenced within a study of early T cells in non-severe SARS-CoV-2 infection. Whole-study context: Sequencing used unsorted whole-blood bulk RNA, so chains lack pairing. Study-wide findings and caveats: Anti-spike CD8 responses were favored by VDJdb matching, which missed private and CD4 specificities.

Germline loops: CDR1 SGHTA, CDR2 FQGNSA. This CDR3 contains 13 residues. Trimming took 1 base from V and 5 from J, leaving 8 bases between them. This clonotype was recorded many times. Its antigen is as yet unknown. Each single cDNA molecule received a unique molecular identifier. TCRdb used MiXCR to reprocess the 5' RACE reads, holding one entry per CDR3 protein. The data contain about 40,000 distinct CDR3 sequences, 5.8% of them singletons. Material for sequencing was whole blood. This chain connects TRBV7-2 to TRBJ2-5, with no clear D. The sequence was collected from an adult who was a healthcare worker with PCR-confirmed SARS-CoV-2 infection or an uninfected control (not recorded which). This CDR3 reads CASSLGQTETQYF. CDR3 in DNA: TGTGCCAGCAGCTTAGGGCAGACGGAGACCCAGTACTTC.